These T cell receptor beta chains were read from a single sample in a study of CD8+ T cells in alopecia areata. TCRdb keeps only in-frame clones here, not all; method: immunoSEQ multiplex PCR. The sample lists roughly 250,000 clones; 60% were seen once. The input for sequencing was CD4+ T cells sorted from blood, taken between weeks 51 and 52, from a patient treated with tofacitinib. All receptors come from a human donor with alopecia areata. Both conserved end residues are part of each CDR3. The D gene is left open where the match is weak. Rows may omit the clone size; those that give it use once, few, many or a size class.

TRBV10-3	-	TRBJ1-5	-	CAISESRGADQPQHF	TGTGCCATCAGTGAGTCGAGGGGGGCCGATCAGCCCCAGCATTTT
TRBV30	few	TRBJ2-5	TRBD1	CAWSASGQGWETQYF	TGTGCCTGGAGTGCCTCCGGACAGGGATGGGAGACCCAGTACTTC
TRBV7-9	few	TRBJ2-5	TRBD1	CASRSGQGFQETQYF	TGTGCCAGCAGATCGGGACAGGGTTTCCAAGAGACCCAGTACTTC
TRBV30	-	TRBJ2-2	-	CAWKAGSANTGELFF	TGTGCCTGGAAGGCGGGGTCCGCGAACACCGGGGAGCTGTTTTTT
TRBV29-1	-	TRBJ1-1	TRBD1	CSVVRQGKTEAFF	TGCAGCGTTGTCCGACAGGGCAAGACTGAAGCTTTCTTT
TRBV30	-	TRBJ2-1	-	CAWDRLRDNEQFF	TGTGCCTGGGACAGGCTGCGGGACAATGAGCAGTTCTTC
TRBV14	once	TRBJ2-1	TRBD2	CASSQQGLVNEQFF	TGTGCCAGCAGCCAGCAGGGACTAGTTAATGAGCAGTTCTTC
TRBV18	-	TRBJ2-3	-	CASSPSRAPDTQYF	TGTGCCAGCTCACCAAGCAGGGCCCCAGATACGCAGTATTTT
TRBV5-1	-	TRBJ2-7	-	CASSSTSGTSYEQYF	TGCGCCAGCAGCTCGACCTCCGGGACCTCCTACGAGCAGTACTTC
TRBV7-3	-	TRBJ2-2	-	CASSLSNTGELFF	TGTGCCAGCAGCCTTAGTAACACCGGGGAGCTGTTTTTT
TRBV30	-	TRBJ2-5	-	CAWMGRPGGETQYF	TGTGCCTGGATGGGACGGCCCGGGGGAGAGACCCAGTACTTC
TRBV30	-	TRBJ1-1	-	CAWSVLPNTEAFF	TGTGCCTGGAGCGTACTACCGAACACTGAAGCTTTCTTT
TRBV9	few	TRBJ2-6	-	CASSVGGAGANVLTF	TGTGCCAGCAGCGTAGGAGGGGCTGGGGCCAACGTCCTGACTTTC
TRBV5-1	-	TRBJ2-7	-	CASSFVGVEQYF	TGCGCCAGCAGCTTCGTAGGGGTCGAGCAGTACTTC
TRBV29-1	few	TRBJ2-1	-	CSVEDLGRGEFF	TGCAGCGTTGAAGATCTAGGGCGTGGGGAGTTCTTC
TRBV7-9	-	TRBJ1-2	-	CASRPSGPNYGYTF	TGTGCCAGCAGGCCCAGCGGACCGAACTATGGCTACACCTTC
TRBV29-1	-	TRBJ1-2	-	CSVVTGYGYTF	TGCAGCGTTGTGACTGGCTATGGCTACACCTTC
TRBV9	-	TRBJ1-6	-	CASSVAATYNSPLHF	TGTGCCAGCAGCGTAGCTGCGACCTATAATTCACCCCTCCACTTT
TRBV25-1	-	TRBJ1-2	-	CASSEGTPVGYTF	TGTGCCAGCAGTGAAGGGACGCCGGTAGGCTACACCTTC
TRBV5-1	once	TRBJ2-7	TRBD1	CASSDPGQGAPSEQYF	TGCGCCAGCAGCGACCCTGGACAGGGGGCGCCGTCCGAGCAGTACTTC
TRBV29-1	many	TRBJ2-5	-	CSVAEGQETQYF	TGCAGCGTTGCAGAAGGCCAAGAGACCCAGTACTTC
TRBV18	-	TRBJ2-1	-	CASSPILGEQFF	TGTGCCAGCTCACCAATACTGGGGGAGCAGTTCTTC
TRBV27	few	TRBJ2-7	TRBD1	CASSPRDRTYEQYF	TGTGCCAGCAGTCCCCGGGACAGGACGTACGAGCAGTACTTC
TRBV6-7	-	TRBJ2-7	-	CASSDGTTILSTYEQYF	TGTGCCAGCAGTGACGGGACCACCATCCTTTCCACCTACGAGCAGTACTTC
TRBV5-6	-	TRBJ2-7	TRBD2	CASSPKVLAAYEQYF	TGTGCCAGCAGCCCCAAGGTACTAGCGGCCTACGAGCAGTACTTC